These 17 T cell receptor beta chains originate from one sample sequenced in a study of shared clonotypes between healthy human individuals. Sequencing was performed with immunoSEQ multiplex PCR; in TCRdb, only in-frame clones are kept and a portion is missing. The table records roughly 770,000 clones, approximately 96% of them present only once. Naive CD8 populations comprised CD45RO-negative cells positively selected for CCR7, excluding terminally differentiated effector memory CD45RA+ cells. Sample: naive CD8+ T cells sorted from blood. These receptors originate from a young man in good health.

The gene calls are TRBV25-1 and TRBJ2-7; 8 bases line up with TRBD1. Losses at the gene ends were 7 bases for V and 6 bases for J; bases not matched to a gene: 2. CDR1 and CDR2 (germline): MGHDK, SYGVNS. CDR3 length: 11 amino acids. The chain's CDR3 is CASTTGGEQYF. CDR3 DNA: TGTGCCAGCACCACAGGGGGCGAGCAGTACTTC.

Remarks on this clone: A much larger clone sits a single nucleotide away, making a read error possible. The V and J genes are TRBV2 and TRBJ2-3; D is ambiguous. Germline loops: CDR1 SNHLY, CDR2 FYNNEI. The CDR3 spans 11 residues. Between the trimmed V and J ends, which lost 6 bases and 2 bases, there was a span of 3 bases. The CDR3 reads CASRFTDTQYF. Here the CDR3 DNA reads TGTGCCAGCAGGTTCACAGATACGCAGTATTTT.

The V call is TRBV27, the J call TRBJ2-3; D is unresolved. From germline, CDR1 is MNHEY and CDR2 SMNVEV (reference sequence). The V end lost 6 bases, the J end lost 1 base, and 14 bases lay between the germline ends. This CDR3 comprises 15 residues. CDR3 loop: CASRWGRRGTDTQYF. CDR3 coding DNA: TGTGCCAGCAGGTGGGGAAGAAGGGGCACAGATACGCAGTATTTT.

This chain connects TRBV2 to TRBJ1-1; maybe TRBD1 (5 bases). V gave up 3 bases and J gave up 7 bases, with 15 bases separating them. The germline gives CDR1 SNHLY, CDR2 FYNNEI. The CDR3 covers 14 residues. The CDR3 bases are TGTGCCAGCAGTGAGGCGGATGGGGGTGATGAAGCTTTCTTT. Translation gives CASSEADGGDEAFF.

The chain combines TRBV9 with TRBJ1-3, with 11 bases identical to TRBD1. The J segment lost 0 bases and the V segment lost 0 bases, leaving 2 bases of the junction unmatched. The CDR3 length is 17 residues. Germline CDR1 reads SGDLS; CDR2 reads YYNGEE. The CDR3 spells CASSVGDRGISGNTIYF. CDR3 DNA: TGTGCCAGCAGCGTAGGGGACAGGGGGATCTCTGGAAACACCATATATTTT.

The chain combines TRBV5-6 with TRBJ2-2, with TRBD1 matching over 7 bases. The CDR3 sequence is 14 residues long. The germline gives CDR1 SGHDT, CDR2 YYEEEE. Trimming removed 0 bases from V and 7 bases from J; junction bases left unmatched: 3. CDR3: CASSLGQGGGELFF. The CDR3 nucleotides read TGTGCCAGCAGCTTGGGACAGGGTGGCGGGGAGCTGTTTTTT.

J is TRBJ1-2 and V is TRBV5-1; 7 bases are a match to TRBD1. The CDR3 loop spans 14 amino acids. The germline CDR1 and CDR2 sequences are SGHRS and YFSETQ. Trimming removed 3 bases from V and 3 bases from J; junction bases left unmatched: 5. The CDR3 DNA follows: TGCGCCAGCAGCTCGACAGGGTTTGACTATGGCTACACCTTC. Translating it yields CASSSTGFDYGYTF.

The chain uses TRBV20-1 and TRBJ2-2; D not resolved. V lost 3 bases and J 6 bases, leaving 5 bases between the germline ends. The CDR3 extends over 11 amino acids. Germline V gives CDR1 DFQATT, CDR2 SNEGSKA (reference sequence). CDR3 protein: CSASVPGELFF. The CDR3 DNA follows: TGCAGTGCTAGTGTCCCCGGGGAGCTGTTTTTT.

The rearrangement joins TRBV5-1 to TRBJ1-1; 7 bases are a match to TRBD1. This CDR3 spans 14 amino acids. The V segment lost 4 bases and the J segment 2 bases; nucleotides outside the gene matches: 5. Germline lookup yields CDR1 SGHRS and CDR2 YFSETQ. The CDR3: CASSNRQGNTEAFF. The CDR3 DNA reads TGCGCCAGCAGCAACCGACAGGGTAACACTGAAGCTTTCTTT.

This clone was recorded only once. V usage is TRBV27 and J usage is TRBJ2-7; 7 nucleotides agree with TRBD1. V gave up 1 base and J gave up 6 bases; unmatched junction bases: 6. From germline, CDR1 is MNHEY and CDR2 SMNVEV (reference sequence). The CDR3 consists of 14 residues. The CDR3 bases are TGTGCCAGCAGTTTATTTAGGGGGCTATCCGAGCAGTACTTC. Protein: CASSLFRGLSEQYF.

This chain joins TRBV6-5 and TRBJ2-6, with unresolved D. The germline CDR1 and CDR2 sequences are MNHEY and SVGAGI. V lost 2 bases, J lost 0 bases, and 5 bases lay in between. This CDR3 spans 15 amino acids. The CDR3 sequence: CASSYVSSGANVLTF. The DNA for the CDR3 is TGTGCCAGCAGTTACGTGTCCTCTGGGGCCAACGTCCTGACTTTC.

The V call is TRBV9, the J call TRBJ2-2, with 8 bases identical to TRBD1. The CDR3 is made up of 16 amino acids. The V and J ends lost 3 bases and 6 bases, in that order; junction bases with no gene match: 10. The V gene's germline CDR1 is SGDLS and CDR2 YYNGEE. The CDR3 protein is CASSALQGVLAGELFF. The CDR3 nucleotides are TGTGCCAGCAGCGCGTTACAGGGGGTTCTTGCCGGGGAGCTGTTTTTT.

The chain joins TRBV7-3 to TRBJ2-1, with 7 nucleotides matching TRBD2. CDR3 length equals 15 residues. Germline V CDR1 and CDR2: SGHTA, FQGTGA. Losses at the gene ends were 5 bases for V and 7 bases for J; bases not matched to a gene: 11. The CDR3 nucleotides are TGTGCCAGCAGCCCCCGGGGGAGCGGGAATAATGAGCAGTTCTTC. Translating gives CASSPRGSGNNEQFF.

The rearrangement links TRBV6-5 to TRBJ1-2; tentatively, D is TRBD1 (5 bases). Looked up from germline, CDR1 is MNHEY and CDR2 is SVGAGI. The CDR3 spans 14 residues. Trimming removed 6 bases at V and 0 bases at J, with 11 bases between. CDR3 nucleotide sequence: TGTGCCAGCAGGACCCAAGGGGCTAACTATGGCTACACCTTC. This codes for CASRTQGANYGYTF.

The chain is built from TRBV27 and TRBJ2-3, with D perhaps matching TRBD1 (6 bases). CDR3 size: 14 residues. Trimming took off 5 bases at V and 4 bases at J, with 13 bases between the two ends. CDR1 is MNHEY and CDR2 is SMNVEV in the germline V gene (reference sequence). CDR3 protein: CASSGGPGPDTQYF. The CDR3 nucleotides read TGTGCCAGCAGTGGGGGCCCGGGCCCAGATACGCAGTATTTT.

Comments on this clone: Different DNA sequences within this sample yield the same CDR3. The V and J genes are TRBV6-5 and TRBJ2-7, with D tentatively TRBD1 (5 bases). Germline assignment: CDR1 MNHEY and CDR2 SVGAGI. V was pared by 5 bases and J by 0 bases, with 5 bases between. This CDR3 has 12 residues. CDR3 sequence reads: CASSQGSYEQYF. CDR3 coding DNA: TGTGCCAGCAGTCAGGGCTCCTACGAGCAGTACTTC.

Here the CDR3 reads CASSLAPDTDTQYF. Here the CDR3 DNA reads TGTGCCAGCAGCTTAGCTCCGGACACTGATACGCAGTATTTT. The gene calls are TRBV7-9 and TRBJ2-3; tentative D call: TRBD1 (5 bases). Trimming left V 0 bases short and J 6 bases short, with 10 bases between. Germline assignment: CDR1 SEHNR and CDR2 FQNEAQ (reference sequence). The CDR3 extends over 14 amino acids.